This T cell receptor (beta chain) emerged from a study of identical twins listed by TCRdb under 2016. Regarding the research as a whole: The study deep-sequenced TCR alpha and beta repertoires from monozygotic twins, unrelated adults of various ages and cord blood to test whether fetal clonotypes persist. To rule out contamination, the twin experiments were replicated at different times with different library preparation protocols.

Worth noting for this clonotype: Its target antigen remains unknown. Per-base qualities were not stored, and no clone one base away is much larger.

The library was produced with 5' RACE. Data came from an Illumina HiSeq 2000. A universal primer binding site was introduced by template switching, and a unique molecular identifier was present in the final cDNA, enabling accurate counting of TCR cDNA molecules. First-strand cDNA for TCR alpha and beta chains was synthesized from specific primers in the conserved constant-segment region. To control for contamination, each cDNA library was double barcoded with a SMART-Mk sample barcode plus Illumina barcodes. Two successive PCR steps introduced TruSeq adapter sequences along with Illumina sample barcodes. TCR alpha and beta cDNA libraries were sequenced on the Illumina HiSeq platform with custom primers. From the authors' description of their analysis: MiGEC was used to process raw reads and extract unique molecular identifiers, and MiXCR was used to find CDR3 positions. For each individual, recombination models were inferred using an EM algorithm with the repgenHMM and IGoR tools. Shared clonotypes were analyzed with the tcR package in R, and sharing was normalized by the product of cloneset sizes. Out-of-frame nonproductive sequences were analyzed to study raw recombination free of thymic and clonal selection effects. TCRdb reran the public reads through fastp at Q25 and MiXCR, keeping productive beta chains. A single entry per CDR3 protein holds the most common genes and DNA from its merged rows. These V and J calls originate from TCRdb's pipeline instead of the authors' own analysis. In all, the sample holds under 300,000 distinct CDR3 sequences, and about 8.3% of those were seen once. The ten largest clones take up 3% of the sample.

Every donor was a healthy Caucasian. Three pairs of female monozygotic twins, all aged roughly 18 to 29 years, made up the twin cohort. Positive isolation kits from Invitrogen were used to isolate the CD4+ and CD8+ T cell populations. What the work shows at the level of the full study, not this receptor alone: Because the same donors could not be followed over many years, the conclusions depended on cross-sectional statistical analysis. A weaker excess of twin sharing was found in beta out-of-frame sequences because the signal-to-noise ratio was lowered by fewer shared sequences. Recombination models systematically underestimated out-of-frame TCR alpha sharing in monozygotic twins but agreed with sharing between unrelated individuals. Invariant T cells such as MAIT and iNKT could partly confound zero-insertion analyses, though diverse VJ usage argued against this for most clonotypes. Out-of-frame TCR alpha sequences shared between twins showed an excess of low generation-probability sequences compared with coincidental sharing between unrelated individuals. Abundant cord blood beta clonotypes carried fewer insertions; young adult naive repertoires showed a weaker similar trend, while memory repertoires showed none.

These same records also appear under a second study, on yellow fever vaccine responses in identical twins. As described in the second report: According to the authors, in identical twins the way T cells responded to vaccination appeared partly convergent and partly personalized. In the study, vaccine-responding T cell clones were precisely tracked in identical twins.

Sequenced input: CD8+ T cells sorted from blood. The sequence came from a woman younger than 35 in good health.

In nucleotide form, the sequence is TGCAGTGCTAGAGGGGATCTCGAAGGGTTTGGGAAAGCTTTCTTT. This is translated as CSARGDLEGFGKAFF. This chain joins TRBV20-1 to TRBJ1-1; no confident D gene assignment can be made. Taken from cysteine to phenylalanine, the CDR3 has 15 residues. Only CDR3 DNA is held: 45 bases, read in frame from base 1. The CDR1 and CDR2 encoded by the germline V gene (reference sequence) are DFQATT and SNEGSKA. V is reduced by 1 base and J by 9 bases, leaving a spacing of 21 bases between them.